The clone carrying this T cell receptor beta chain was recorded at least ten times. What it binds is unknown. J was trimmed by 5 bases and V by 0 bases; bases with no gene match: 10. This CDR3 spans 18 amino acids. Germline V gene sequence: CDR1 SGHAT, CDR2 FQNNGV. This entry is derived from a study of neurological immune-mediated disorders. PBMCs stored at -80 C, 2 million in total, were the source of the unsorted libraries. 5'RACE with 10-nucleotide random UMIs produced the cDNA. Whenever a sequencing run was performed, it yielded over 160 million TCR-beta sequences from 15-18 subjects. TCRdb analysed the 5' RACE reads with MiXCR anew, one entry per CDR3 protein. This sample yields roughly 90,000 distinct CDR3 sequences, of which around 3.5% are seen a single time; under 3.5% belongs to the top ten. Regarding the study as a whole: The absence of shared CDR3 amino acid sequences among expanded clones across subjects suggests private repertoires in all groups.

V and J are TRBV11-2 and TRBJ2-2, with 9 positions matching TRBD1. The specimen was PBMCs. This TCR came from a woman aged 50 to 60 with multiple sclerosis. The CDR3 loop is CASSLEGNRGRRTGELFF. Written as DNA, the CDR3 is TGTGCCAGCAGCTTAGAGGGGAACAGGGGGCGCCGAACCGGGGAGCTGTTTTTT.